This is a list of T cell receptor beta chains from one sample in a study of blood T cell repertoires in COVID-19. The data were produced by immunoSEQ multiplex PCR, yet TCRdb's version contains in-frame clones alone and is incomplete. The profile shows just over 300,000 clones, roughly 86% of them singletons. Input material: PBMCs or T cells enriched from blood (not recorded which). These receptors came from a woman between 18 and 29 years old who had recovered from COVID-19. The CDR3 runs from the conserved cysteine through the conserved F or W. Size tells how often a clone was seen (once, few, many) or the class of an expanded clone, and some rows leave it out.

size,J,V,CDR3
.,TRBJ1-2,TRBV4-1,CASSPHRDRGYGYTF
once,TRBJ2-7,TRBV27,CASSYSTGGATFEQYF
.,TRBJ2-1,TRBV5-1,CASSSSSAVMYNEQFF
.,TRBJ2-3,TRBV5-1,CASSFWGRDTQYF
once,TRBJ1-1,TRBV28,CASSSRNRGNTEAFF
.,TRBJ1-1,TRBV20-1,CSASPGASEAFF
.,TRBJ2-5,TRBV7-9,CASSLMQGRGETQYF
once,TRBJ2-7,TRBV2,CASRSGTGNYGPRYF
.,TRBJ1-5,TRBV2,CASSGDRTYSNQPQHF
.,TRBJ2-2,TRBV13,CASSLTAGVTGELFF
.,TRBJ2-1,TRBV7-9,CASRSPYSSGSSIDEQFF
.,TRBJ1-2,TRBV2,CASRGRTGKVYGYTF
.,TRBJ1-1,TRBV2,CASSAERGGTEAFF
.,TRBJ1-6,TRBV7-6,CASSLTGGTSPLHF
.,TRBJ1-5,TRBV7-2,CASSLAQTGGGQPQHF
.,TRBJ2-7,TRBV11-3,CASSFPGREQYF
once,TRBJ1-2,TRBV5-8,CASSTQTGSVYGYTF
.,TRBJ1-2,TRBV6-5,CASRNTGTAGYTF
.,TRBJ1-4,TRBV5-1,CASSLSWGGDEKLFF
.,TRBJ1-4,TRBV7-2,CASSLEGATNEKLFF
.,TRBJ1-1,TRBV20-1,CSAKGAFF
.,TRBJ2-1,TRBV2,CASSVQGWDEQFF
.,TRBJ1-2,TRBV5-1,CASSLLQGSYGYTF
once,TRBJ1-5,TRBV28,CASTRPGRANNQPQHF
.,TRBJ2-2,TRBV30,CAWSLGELFF
.,TRBJ1-2,TRBV4-3,CASSQETGQGYGYTF
.,TRBJ1-1,TRBV7-9,CASSYRQGGVNTEAFF
.,TRBJ1-1,TRBV12-3/TRBV12-4,CASSFGSEAFF
.,TRBJ1-6,TRBV30,CAWTRTTTDSPLHF
few,TRBJ1-4,TRBV5-8,CASSQGELNEKLFF
.,TRBJ2-3,TRBV3-1/TRBV3-2,CASSPNPQGSDTQYF
.,TRBJ1-4,TRBV6-5,CASSRTAPSEKLFF
.,TRBJ1-3,TRBV11-2,CASRATGDGNTIYF
once,TRBJ2-7,TRBV7-8,CASSFDYSGEQYF
.,TRBJ1-1,TRBV28,CASSSGGEVAEAFF
.,TRBJ2-7,TRBV4-3,CASSQDLGVAGGHFEQYF
.,TRBJ2-7,TRBV7-2,CASSVSGRAAYEQYF
.,TRBJ2-7,TRBV3-1/TRBV3-2,CASSQGAEQYF
.,TRBJ1-5,TRBV7-8,CASSLARGSNQPQHF
.,TRBJ1-1,TRBV7-8,CASSLEGGTGNTEAFF
.,TRBJ1-3,TRBV4-3,CASSQGTDGRGNTIYF
.,TRBJ1-4,TRBV11-2,CASSLGGRGEKLFF